This T cell receptor (beta chain) came from a study of shared clonotypes between healthy human individuals. Notes on the study in general: In having few donors, the study represented limited genetic and exposure-history diversity. Compared with clonotypes that all four donors shared, non-shared clonotypes had lower generation probabilities.

Terminally differentiated effector memory CD45RA+ cells were excluded by CCR7 positive selection of CD45RO-negative cells. Points on this clone: Its target is not known.

Trimming left V 0 bases short and J 1 base short, with 9 bases between. Germline V gene sequence: CDR1 SQVTM, CDR2 ANQGSEA. This CDR3 is built from 14 residues. Method: immunoSEQ multiplex PCR; TCRdb's copy keeps in-frame clones and lacks some. The sample has about 600,000 clones, roughly 98% seen once. V gene TRBV29-1 combines with J gene TRBJ1-1; no firm D call. The sequence derives from a man aged 25 to 45 in good health. The sample comprised naive CD8+ T cells sorted from blood. The CDR3 spells CSVEEGGQNTEAFF. In DNA form, the CDR3 reads TGCAGCGTTGAAGAAGGAGGGCAGAACACTGAAGCTTTCTTT.